A selection of T cell receptor beta chains follows, all from one sample in a study of resident and recirculating memory T cells in vitiligo. Repertoires were generated with immunoSEQ multiplex PCR, while TCRdb's copy carries only in-frame clones and drops some. The profile covers around 70,000 clones, with about nine tenths appearing a single time and more than 4% taken by the ten largest. Sample: blood. Receptors originate from a male donor with vitiligo. Both conserved end residues are part of each CDR3. D genes are given only for firm matches. For some rows the clone size is stated as once, few or many, or as a class when expanded; others skip it.

NA,TRBJ2-7,TRBV7-9,NA,CASSDSGHFAYEQYF,TGTGCCAGCAGCGATTCGGGACATTTTGCCTACGAGCAGTACTTC
NA,TRBJ2-3,TRBV2,TRBD1,CASSPQGPLTDTQYF,TGTGCCAGCAGTCCACAGGGGCCACTCACAGATACGCAGTATTTT
NA,TRBJ2-2,TRBV12-5,TRBD1,CASGLAPPSGTGLNTGELFF,TGTGCTAGTGGTTTGGCTCCCCCATCCGGGACAGGACTGAACACCGGGGAGCTGTTTTTT
NA,TRBJ2-1,TRBV6-1,TRBD2,CASSELGGGGYNEQFF,TGTGCCAGCAGTGAATTAGGCGGGGGGGGATACAATGAGCAGTTCTTC
NA,TRBJ2-1,TRBV5-6,NA,CASSLEPSRPHNEQFF,TGTGCCAGCAGCTTGGAGCCTAGCCGGCCACACAATGAGCAGTTCTTC
NA,TRBJ1-1,TRBV7-3,NA,CASSSQGITEAFF,TGTGCCAGCAGCTCTCAGGGTATAACTGAAGCTTTCTTT
NA,TRBJ2-7,TRBV11-2,NA,CASSATVAQAHEQYF,TGTGCCAGCAGCGCGACCGTCGCGCAGGCCCACGAGCAGTACTTC
NA,TRBJ1-1,TRBV19,NA,CASSGAMRLPEAFF,TGTGCCAGTAGTGGGGCTATGAGGCTTCCTGAAGCTTTCTTT
NA,TRBJ2-7,TRBV2,TRBD1,CATGTGIYEQYF,TGTGCCACCGGGACAGGGATCTACGAGCAGTACTTC
NA,TRBJ2-5,TRBV2,TRBD2,CASSDIASGGSTRETQYF,TGTGCCAGCAGTGATATAGCTAGCGGGGGCTCAACCCGAGAGACCCAGTACTTC
NA,TRBJ1-4,TRBV5-6,NA,CASSLANGGGKLFF,TGTGCCAGCAGCTTGGCCAACGGGGGGGGAAAACTGTTTTTT
once,TRBJ1-2,TRBV29-1,NA,CSVTGRYGYTF,TGCAGCGTAACAGGGCGATATGGCTACACCTTC
NA,TRBJ1-6,TRBV6-5,TRBD1,CASRRTGDNSPLHF,TGTGCCAGCAGGCGGACAGGGGACAATTCACCCCTCCACTTT
once,TRBJ2-3,TRBV10-3,NA,CATINYRDTDTQYF,TGTGCCACCATCAATTACCGGGACACAGATACGCAGTATTTT
NA,TRBJ2-7,TRBV5-6,NA,CASSRQYEQYF,TGTGCCAGCAGCCGACAGTACGAGCAGTACTTC
NA,TRBJ2-3,TRBV11-2,TRBD2,CASSPITSGGAGTDTQYF,TGTGCCAGCAGCCCGATAACTAGCGGGGGGGCCGGTACAGATACGCAGTATTTT
NA,TRBJ1-5,TRBV7-9,NA,CATSFSNQPQHF,TGTGCCACTTCGTTCTCCAATCAGCCCCAGCATTTT
NA,TRBJ1-5,TRBV2,NA,CASSLADSISNQPQHF,TGTGCCAGCAGTCTCGCCGACAGCATTAGCAATCAGCCCCAGCATTTT
NA,TRBJ2-6,TRBV7-2,NA,CASSPLSGANVLTF,TGTGCCAGCAGCCCCCTTTCGGGGGCCAACGTCCTGACTTTC
NA,TRBJ1-2,TRBV6-4,TRBD1,CASSVGTDVGGYTF,TGTGCCAGCAGTGTAGGGACAGACGTAGGCGGCTACACCTTC
NA,TRBJ2-7,TRBV9,NA,CASSVDTGPTYEQYF,TGTGCCAGCAGCGTAGACACAGGGCCCACCTACGAGCAGTACTTC
NA,TRBJ2-2,TRBV11-2,TRBD2,CASSSLAEDTGELFF,TGTGCCAGCAGCTCACTAGCGGAGGACACCGGGGAGCTGTTTTTT
NA,TRBJ2-7,TRBV9,TRBD1,CASSVRDRLDEQYF,TGTGCCAGCAGCGTCCGGGACAGATTAGACGAGCAGTACTTC
NA,TRBJ1-4,TRBV28,TRBD1,CASSIGGRNEKLFF,TGTGCCAGCAGTATAGGGGGCCGGAATGAAAAACTGTTTTTT
NA,TRBJ1-2,TRBV7-9,TRBD1,CASSSGQGGLGYGYTF,TGTGCCAGCAGCTCGGGACAGGGAGGGTTGGGCTATGGCTACACCTTC
NA,TRBJ1-2,TRBV15,NA,CATSRDRTAHGYTF,TGTGCCACCAGCAGAGATCGCACAGCTCATGGCTACACCTTC
NA,TRBJ2-1,TRBV7-2,TRBD2,CASSSTSGGYNEQFF,TGTGCCAGCAGCTCGACTAGCGGGGGATACAATGAGCAGTTCTTC
NA,TRBJ1-4,TRBV10-3,TRBD1,CAIRTGAQSNEKLFF,TGTGCCATCAGGACAGGGGCGCAATCTAATGAAAAACTGTTTTTT
NA,TRBJ2-3,TRBV4-3,TRBD2,CASSHGTSGGGTDTQYF,TGCGCCAGCAGCCATGGGACTAGCGGGGGGGGCACAGATACGCAGTATTTT
NA,TRBJ1-5,TRBV5-6,TRBD1,CASSLFEAGGYQPQHF,TGTGCCAGCAGCTTGTTCGAGGCAGGGGGCTATCAGCCCCAGCATTTT
NA,TRBJ1-3,TRBV11-2,TRBD1,CASSLVSGTGIKNTIYF,TGTGCCAGCAGCTTAGTCTCCGGGACAGGGATCAAGAACACCATATATTTT
NA,TRBJ1-2,TRBV6-1,TRBD1,CASSGLGQGTYGYTF,TGTGCCAGCAGTGGCCTTGGACAGGGTACCTATGGCTACACCTTC
NA,TRBJ1-1,TRBV2,NA,CASTLNRVNTEAFF,TGTGCCAGCACCCTGAATCGAGTGAACACTGAAGCTTTCTTT
NA,TRBJ1-2,TRBV4-3,NA,CASSQDWAGNFYGYTF,TGCGCCAGCAGCCAAGATTGGGCAGGGAACTTCTATGGCTACACCTTC
NA,TRBJ2-1,TRBV5-6,TRBD2,CASSTAGGGQFF,TGTGCCAGCAGCACGGCGGGGGGGGGCCAGTTCTTC
few,TRBJ1-4,TRBV9,TRBD1,CASSVGQGNEKLFF,TGTGCCAGCAGCGTAGGACAGGGGAATGAAAAACTGTTTTTT
NA,TRBJ2-1,TRBV4-1,NA,CASSPRASALNNEQFF,TGCGCCAGCAGCCCTAGGGCTAGCGCATTAAACAATGAGCAGTTCTTC
NA,TRBJ2-3,TRBV7-3,NA,CASSLTGASPFTDTQYF,TGTGCCAGCAGCTTAACGGGAGCTAGCCCCTTCACAGATACGCAGTATTTT
NA,TRBJ2-5,TRBV2,TRBD1,CASSPPGTGTNQETQYF,TGTGCCAGCAGTCCACCGGGGACAGGGACCAACCAAGAGACCCAGTACTTC
NA,TRBJ1-1,TRBV29-1,TRBD1,CSVEARVRDRVPRGRTEAFF,TGCAGCGTTGAAGCACGGGTCCGGGACAGGGTCCCCCGTGGGAGGACTGAAGCTTTCTTT
NA,TRBJ2-5,TRBV5-1,NA,CASSLGTREETQYF,TGCGCCAGCAGCTTGGGGACACGGGAAGAGACCCAGTACTTC
few,TRBJ2-5,TRBV6-1,TRBD2,CASSPLGGGQETQYF,TGTGCCAGCAGCCCCCTGGGGGGAGGGCAAGAGACCCAGTACTTC
NA,TRBJ1-2,TRBV5-1,NA,CASSLMEPGVHGYTF,TGCGCCAGCAGCTTGATGGAACCAGGGGTTCATGGCTACACCTTC
NA,TRBJ1-5,TRBV18,NA,CASSPLQGGGGQPQHF,TGTGCCAGCTCACCCCTACAGGGTGGCGGGGGTCAGCCCCAGCATTTT
NA,TRBJ2-2,TRBV6-5,NA,CASTEGVGTGELFF,TGTGCCAGCACCGAGGGGGTTGGCACCGGGGAGCTGTTTTTT
NA,TRBJ1-5,TRBV7-8,NA,CASSSGGGQPQHF,TGTGCCAGCAGCTCGGGGGGGGGTCAGCCCCAGCATTTT
NA,TRBJ2-5,TRBV28,NA,CASSLGEAGTQYF,TGTGCCAGCAGTTTGGGGGAAGCGGGGACCCAGTACTTC
NA,TRBJ1-2,TRBV29-1,TRBD1,CSVARQGPEGYTF,TGCAGCGTTGCGCGACAGGGCCCCGAAGGCTACACCTTC
NA,TRBJ2-7,TRBV9,TRBD2,CASIRTSAYPTVYEQYF,TGTGCCAGCATTCGGACTAGCGCGTACCCGACAGTGTACGAGCAGTACTTC